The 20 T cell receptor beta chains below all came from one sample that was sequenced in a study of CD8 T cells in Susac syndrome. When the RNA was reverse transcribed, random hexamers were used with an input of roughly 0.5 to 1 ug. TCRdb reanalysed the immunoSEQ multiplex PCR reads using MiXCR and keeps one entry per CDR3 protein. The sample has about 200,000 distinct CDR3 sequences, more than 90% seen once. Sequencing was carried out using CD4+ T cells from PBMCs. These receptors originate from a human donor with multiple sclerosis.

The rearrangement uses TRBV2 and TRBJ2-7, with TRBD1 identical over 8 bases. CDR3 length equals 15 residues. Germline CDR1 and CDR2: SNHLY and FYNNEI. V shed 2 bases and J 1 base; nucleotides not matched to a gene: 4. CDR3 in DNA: TGTGCCAGCAGTGAAATGGGACAGGATTCCTACGAGCAGTACTTC. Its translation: CASSEMGQDSYEQYF.

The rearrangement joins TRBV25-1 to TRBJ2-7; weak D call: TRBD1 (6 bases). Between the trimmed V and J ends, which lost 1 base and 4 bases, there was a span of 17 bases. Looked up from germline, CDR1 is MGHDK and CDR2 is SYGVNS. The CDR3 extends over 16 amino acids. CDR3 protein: CASSELGLGGTYEQYF. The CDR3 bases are TGTGCCAGCAGTGAATTAGGGTTAGGGGGAACATACGAGCAGTACTTC.

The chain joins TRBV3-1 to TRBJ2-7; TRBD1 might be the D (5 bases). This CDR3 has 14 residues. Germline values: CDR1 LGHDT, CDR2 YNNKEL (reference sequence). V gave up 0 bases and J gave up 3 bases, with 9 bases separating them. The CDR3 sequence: CASSQDFTGYEQYF. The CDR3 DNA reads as TGTGCCAGCAGCCAAGATTTCACAGGCTACGAGCAGTACTTC.

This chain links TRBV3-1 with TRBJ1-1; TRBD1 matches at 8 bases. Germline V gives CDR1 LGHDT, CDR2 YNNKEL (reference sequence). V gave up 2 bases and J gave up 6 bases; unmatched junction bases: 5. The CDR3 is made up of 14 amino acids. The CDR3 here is CASSQQGALAEAFF. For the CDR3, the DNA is TGTGCCAGCAGCCAACAGGGGGCTCTAGCTGAAGCTTTCTTT.

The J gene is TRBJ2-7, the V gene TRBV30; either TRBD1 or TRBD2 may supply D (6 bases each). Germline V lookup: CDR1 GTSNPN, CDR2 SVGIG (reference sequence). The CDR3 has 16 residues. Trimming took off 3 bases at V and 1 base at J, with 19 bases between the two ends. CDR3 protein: CAWRPKGGADSYEQYF. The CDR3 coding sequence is TGTGCCTGGAGGCCCAAGGGGGGCGCCGATTCCTACGAGCAGTACTTC.

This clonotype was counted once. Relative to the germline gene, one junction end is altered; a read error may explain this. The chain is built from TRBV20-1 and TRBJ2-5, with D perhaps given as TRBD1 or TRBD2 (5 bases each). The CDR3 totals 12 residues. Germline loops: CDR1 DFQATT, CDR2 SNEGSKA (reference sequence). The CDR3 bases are TGCAGCGCTAGCTGGGGCGCGGAGACCCAGTACTTC. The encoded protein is CSASWGAETQYF.

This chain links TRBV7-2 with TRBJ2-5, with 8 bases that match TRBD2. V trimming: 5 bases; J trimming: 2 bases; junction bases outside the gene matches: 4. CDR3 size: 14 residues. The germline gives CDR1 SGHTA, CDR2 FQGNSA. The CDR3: CASSRGGAQETQYF. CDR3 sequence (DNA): TGTGCCAGCAGCCGGGGGGGAGCTCAAGAGACCCAGTACTTC.

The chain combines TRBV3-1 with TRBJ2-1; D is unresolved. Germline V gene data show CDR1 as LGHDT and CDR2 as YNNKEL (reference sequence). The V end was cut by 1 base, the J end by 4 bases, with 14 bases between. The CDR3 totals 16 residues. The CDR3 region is CASSQASVNNYNEQFF. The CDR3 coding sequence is TGTGCCAGCAGCCAAGCAAGCGTGAATAATTACAATGAGCAGTTCTTC.

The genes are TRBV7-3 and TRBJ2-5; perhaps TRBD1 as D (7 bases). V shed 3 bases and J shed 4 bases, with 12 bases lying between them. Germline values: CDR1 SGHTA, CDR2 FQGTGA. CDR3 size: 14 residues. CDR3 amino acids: CASSFTGEAETQYF. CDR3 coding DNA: TGTGCCAGCAGCTTTACAGGGGAGGCAGAGACCCAGTACTTC.

The CDR3 spells CASSGPGLATDTQYF. As DNA, the CDR3 is TGCGCCAGCAGCGGGCCGGGACTAGCAACAGATACGCAGTATTTT. The chain carries TRBV5-1 and TRBJ2-3; 9 bases are a match to TRBD2. Trimming at V came to 4 bases and at J to 3 bases, leaving 6 bases not matched to a gene. CDR1 and CDR2 (germline): SGHRS, YFSETQ. The CDR3 has 15 amino acids.

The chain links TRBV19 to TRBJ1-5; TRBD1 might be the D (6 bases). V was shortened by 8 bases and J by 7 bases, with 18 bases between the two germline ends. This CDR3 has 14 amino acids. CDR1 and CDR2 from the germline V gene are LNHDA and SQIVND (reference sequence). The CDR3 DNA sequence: TGTGCCAGTGCACCGACAGGACCGGGACAGCCCCAGCATTTT. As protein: CASAPTGPGQPQHF.

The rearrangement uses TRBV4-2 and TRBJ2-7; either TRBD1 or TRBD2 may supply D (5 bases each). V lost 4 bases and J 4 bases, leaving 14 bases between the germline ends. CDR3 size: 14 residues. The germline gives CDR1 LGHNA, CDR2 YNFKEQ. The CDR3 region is CASSPELGRYEQYF. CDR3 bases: TGTGCCAGCAGCCCCGAGCTGGGACGGTACGAGCAGTACTTC.

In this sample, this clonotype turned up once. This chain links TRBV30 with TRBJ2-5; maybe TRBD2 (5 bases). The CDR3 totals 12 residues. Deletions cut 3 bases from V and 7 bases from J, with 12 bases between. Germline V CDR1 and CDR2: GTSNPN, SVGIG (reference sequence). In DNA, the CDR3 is TGTGCCTGGAGCCGGGAACCTAGGACCCAGTACTTC. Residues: CAWSREPRTQYF.

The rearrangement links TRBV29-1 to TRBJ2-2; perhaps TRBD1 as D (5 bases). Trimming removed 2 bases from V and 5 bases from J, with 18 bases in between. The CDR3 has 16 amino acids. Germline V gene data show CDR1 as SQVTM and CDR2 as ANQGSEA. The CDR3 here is CSVELQGVHLTGELFF. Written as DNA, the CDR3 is TGCAGCGTTGAATTGCAGGGTGTTCATCTGACCGGGGAGCTGTTTTTT.

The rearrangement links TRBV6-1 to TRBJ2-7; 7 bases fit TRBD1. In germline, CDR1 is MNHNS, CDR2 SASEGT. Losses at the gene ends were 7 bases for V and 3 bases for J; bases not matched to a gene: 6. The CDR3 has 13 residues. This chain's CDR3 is CASNGQEDYEQYF. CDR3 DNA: TGTGCCAGCAATGGACAGGAGGACTACGAGCAGTACTTC.

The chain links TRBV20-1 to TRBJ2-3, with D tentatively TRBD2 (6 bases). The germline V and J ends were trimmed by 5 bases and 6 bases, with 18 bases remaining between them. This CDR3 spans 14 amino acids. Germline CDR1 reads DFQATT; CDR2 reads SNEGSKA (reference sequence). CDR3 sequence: CSAFGTSRGDTQYF. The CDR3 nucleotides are TGCAGTGCTTTTGGGACTTCCCGAGGGGATACGCAGTATTTT.

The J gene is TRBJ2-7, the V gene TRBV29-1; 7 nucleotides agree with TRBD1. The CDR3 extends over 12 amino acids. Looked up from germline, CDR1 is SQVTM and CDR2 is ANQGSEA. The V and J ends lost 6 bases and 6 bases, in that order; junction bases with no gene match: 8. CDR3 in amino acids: CSVTRQGAEQYF. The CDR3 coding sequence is TGCAGCGTAACGCGACAGGGCGCCGAGCAGTACTTC.

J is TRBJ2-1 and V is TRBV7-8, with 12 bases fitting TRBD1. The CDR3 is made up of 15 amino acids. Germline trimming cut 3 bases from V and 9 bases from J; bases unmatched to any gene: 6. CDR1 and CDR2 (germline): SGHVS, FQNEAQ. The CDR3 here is CASSFGTGGKGEQFF. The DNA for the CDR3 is TGTGCCAGCAGCTTTGGGACAGGGGGCAAGGGTGAGCAGTTCTTC.

In DNA, the CDR3 is TGTGCCAGCAGCCAGGACCTCACCTACAATGAGCAGTTCTTC. Protein product: CASSQDLTYNEQFF. The rearrangement links TRBV11-2 to TRBJ2-1; no reliable D call. V was shortened by 5 bases and J by 2 bases, with 10 bases between the two germline ends. Germline values: CDR1 SGHAT, CDR2 FQNNGV. This CDR3 region has 14 residues. The variable domain in full, with the rest retrieved from reference TRBV11-2 and TRBJ2-1, is EAGVAQSPRYKIIEKRQSVAFWCNPISGHATLYWYQQILGQGPKLLIQFQNNGVVDDSQLPKDRFSAERLKGVDSTLKIQPAKLEDSAVYLCASSQDLTYNEQFFGPGTRLTVL.

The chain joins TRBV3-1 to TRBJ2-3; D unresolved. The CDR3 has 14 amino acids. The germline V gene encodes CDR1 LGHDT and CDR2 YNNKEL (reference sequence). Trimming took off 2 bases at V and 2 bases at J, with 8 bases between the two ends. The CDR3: CASSQTTVTDTQYF. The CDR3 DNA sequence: TGTGCCAGCAGCCAAACCACAGTCACAGATACGCAGTATTTT.